This T cell receptor (beta chain) was obtained from a study of T-cell memory formation after mild COVID-19. Study results and limitations: Pre-infection memory showed some responding clones, and this suggested that cross-reactive memory joined.

CDR1 and CDR2 (germline): DFQATT, SNEGSKA (reference sequence). The V and J ends lost 1 base and 7 bases, in that order; junction bases with no gene match: 8. This CDR3 contains 15 residues. TCRdb re-analysed the 5' RACE reads in MiXCR, keeping a single row per CDR3 protein. The table lists under 300,000 distinct CDR3 sequences, under 8.5% of them singletons. As to this clonotype: The antigen is undetermined.

The TCR sequence derives from a man aged 18-30 years who had mild COVID-19 (a few samples of this study predate the infection). Cell type and time point are not known. The chain couples TRBV20-1 to TRBJ2-1; 9 bases are shared with TRBD2. Sample: PBMCs or a T cell subset sorted from them (not recorded which). The CDR3 region has the DNA TGCAGTGCTAGAGCCTGGCTAGCGGGGATTAATGAGCAGTTCTTC. It translates to CSARAWLAGINEQFF.